The clone carrying this T cell receptor beta chain was counted many times. The data belong to a study of T cells in Graves' hyperthyroidism and ophthalmopathy. From germline, CDR1 is SGHRS and CDR2 YFSETQ. The CDR3 extends over 12 amino acids. Trimming took 0 bases from V and 3 from J, leaving 4 bases between them. The CDR3 regions of TCR beta were amplified from RNA transcripts. First-round RT-PCR with HTBI primers amplified the TCR CDR3 region. TCRdb processed the multiplex PCR reads anew with MiXCR; each CDR3 protein has one entry. The sample includes almost 350,000 distinct CDR3 sequences, roughly 18% seen only once; the top ten take around 16%.

The gene calls are TRBV5-1 and TRBJ2-7; D is unresolved. This sequence originates from a woman between 35 and 50 years old with Graves' ophthalmopathy. Specimen: blood. CDR3 loop: CASSLEDYEQYF. CDR3 coding DNA: TGCGCCAGCAGCTTGGAGGACTACGAGCAGTACTTC.